Each of the 26 T cell receptor beta chains below was sequenced from the same sample in a study of T-cell reconstitution after alpha-beta-depleted transplantation in children. Unique molecular identifiers were incorporated when the TCRbeta library was constructed. Using its own MiXCR run on the PCR reads, TCRdb lists one record per CDR3 protein. The sample includes about 540,000 distinct CDR3 sequences, about 17% of them seen just once. The material sequenced was PBMCs from the stem cell graft donor, taken from the stem cell graft. Receptors were obtained from a human donor who donated a stem cell graft to a child with acute lymphoblastic leukemia.

This rearrangement joins TRBV24-1 to TRBJ2-5; D is ambiguous. Deletions cut 4 bases from V and 2 bases from J, with 4 bases between. The CDR3 is made up of 12 amino acids. Germline-derived CDR1 and CDR2 are KGHDR and SFDVKD. CDR3 sequence reads: CATSDPQETQYF. The CDR3 DNA sequence: TGTGCCACCAGTGACCCGCAAGAGACCCAGTACTTC.

This clonotype was observed a handful of times. This rearrangement joins TRBV24-1 to TRBJ1-4, with D possibly TRBD1 on 5 matching bases. V lost 9 bases, J lost 7 bases, and 14 bases lay in between. The germline V gene has CDR1 KGHDR and CDR2 SFDVKD. This CDR3 contains 13 residues. The CDR3 spells CATGHGVSEKLFF. The CDR3 DNA is TGTGCCACCGGACATGGGGTTAGTGAAAAACTGTTTTTT.

This sequence joins TRBV9 and TRBJ2-7, with 7 bases fitting TRBD2. The CDR3 has 16 residues. The ends lost 0 bases at V and 1 base at J; junction bases unmatched: 7. Germline V lookup: CDR1 SGDLS, CDR2 YYNGEE. DNA for the CDR3: TGTGCCAGCAGCGTAGCTCCGGGAGGTAGGTCCTACGAGCAGTACTTC. The encoded protein is CASSVAPGGRSYEQYF. Using reference TRBV9 and TRBJ2-7 for the parts outside the CDR3, the full variable domain is DSGVTQTPKHLITATGQRVTLRCSPRSGDLSVYWYQQSLDQGLQFLIQYYNGEERAKGNILERFSAQQFPDLHSELNLSSLELGDSALYFCASSVAPGGRSYEQYFGPGTRLTVT.

There are a few counts of this clonotype. CDR3 in amino acids: CASSPRTSGTGANVLTF. CDR3 in DNA: TGTGCCAGCTCACCACGGACTAGCGGAACTGGGGCCAACGTCCTGACTTTC. J is TRBJ2-6 and V is TRBV18, with TRBD2 identical over 10 bases. Germline-derived CDR1 and CDR2 are KGHSH and LQKENI. V gave up 1 base and J gave up 2 bases; unmatched junction bases: 2. The CDR3 spans 17 residues.

The genes are TRBV15 and TRBJ2-1; the D call may be TRBD1 or TRBD2 (5 bases each). Germline V CDR1 and CDR2: LNHNV, YYDKDF (reference sequence). V gave up 2 bases and J gave up 0 bases, with 32 bases separating them. The CDR3 totals 23 residues. CDR3 bases: TGTGCCACCAGCAGAAGTCTTTTTGTCGCAGGGCAAAGTAACCGGGGCTCCTACAATGAGCAGTTCTTC. This codes for CATSRSLFVAGQSNRGSYNEQFF.

The rearrangement links TRBV2 to TRBJ1-2, with D possibly being TRBD1 (5 bases). Germline V gene data show CDR1 as SNHLY and CDR2 as FYNNEI. V was trimmed by 7 bases and J by 0 bases, leaving 12 bases between them. The CDR3 is 14 amino acids. CDR3 in DNA: TGTGCCAGCAATTACCAGGGAGCTAACTATGGCTACACCTTC. Protein sequence: CASNYQGANYGYTF.

This chain connects TRBV13 to TRBJ1-1; the match to TRBD1 covers 8 bases. V was clipped by 5 bases and J by 4 bases; unmatched bases: 18. CDR1 PRHDT and CDR2 FYEKMQ come from the germline V gene (reference sequence). The CDR3 length is 18 residues. The CDR3 DNA sequence: TGTGCCAGCAGCACCACACCGAATCCAGGGGGCGCGGGCACTGAAGCTTTCTTT. Its translation is CASSTTPNPGGAGTEAFF.

The V call is TRBV20-1, the J call TRBJ1-1, with TRBD1 as a possible D gene (6 bases). This CDR3 is 13 amino acids long. Germline V gene data show CDR1 as DFQATT and CDR2 as SNEGSKA (reference sequence). V lost 2 bases to trimming and J lost 1 base, with 8 bases between them. The chain's CDR3 is CSARKQGNTEAFF. DNA of the CDR3: TGCAGTGCTAGAAAACAGGGGAACACTGAAGCTTTCTTT.

V gene TRBV5-1 combines with J gene TRBJ2-1; 10 nucleotides align to TRBD2. CDR1 SGHRS and CDR2 YFSETQ come from the germline V gene. Trimming at V came to 4 bases and at J to 5 bases, leaving 12 bases not matched to a gene. The CDR3 is 17 amino acids. CDR3 in amino acids: CASSHWGAGGPHNEQFF. CDR3 coding DNA: TGCGCCAGCAGCCATTGGGGAGCGGGAGGGCCCCACAATGAGCAGTTCTTC.

This clonotype was seen only a few times. This chain connects TRBV7-9 to TRBJ1-4; TRBD1 aligns across 7 bases. Trimming removed 5 bases from V and 0 bases from J; junction bases left unmatched: 6. Germline V gene lookup returns CDR1 SEHNR and CDR2 FQNEAQ (reference sequence). The CDR3 sequence is 16 residues long. For the CDR3, the DNA is TGTGCCAGCAGCGTCACAGGGGCTACAACTAATGAAAAACTGTTTTTT. Protein sequence: CASSVTGATTNEKLFF. Using reference TRBV7-9 and TRBJ1-4 for the parts outside the CDR3, the full variable domain is DTGVSQNPRHKITKRGQNVTFRCDPISEHNRLYWYRQTLGQGPEFLTYFQNEAQLEKSRLLSDRFSAERPKGSFSTLEIQRTEQGDSAMYLCASSVTGATTNEKLFFGSGTQLSVL.

In its sample, this clonotype was seen a few times. This chain uses TRBV11-2 with TRBJ2-2, with 8 bases matching TRBD1. Germline loops: CDR1 SGHAT, CDR2 FQNNGV. J was trimmed by 3 bases and V by 4 bases; bases with no gene match: 4. The CDR3 contains 15 residues. CDR3 DNA sequence: TGTGCCAGCAGCTACGGACAGGGTGACACCGGGGAGCTGTTTTTT. Translation: CASSYGQGDTGELFF.

The sample holds a few counts of this clonotype. The chain uses TRBV9 and TRBJ1-2; no clear D. Trimming left V 2 bases short and J 8 bases short, with 10 bases between. The CDR3 runs 12 residues. Germline CDR1 and CDR2: SGDLS and YYNGEE. CDR3 DNA sequence: TGTGCCAGCAGCGTTACGGGCGGGGGCTACACCTTC. Translating it yields CASSVTGGGYTF.

The J gene is TRBJ2-1, the V gene TRBV4-1; no clear D gene. Trimming cost V 0 bases and J 10 bases, with 13 bases left between them. This CDR3 comprises 14 residues. CDR1 MGHRA and CDR2 YSYEKL come from the germline V gene. CDR3 sequence reads: CASSQELPSGEQFF. The DNA for the CDR3 is TGCGCCAGCAGCCAAGAATTACCATCCGGGGAGCAGTTCTTC.

This clonotype was detected a few times. This chain uses TRBV27 with TRBJ2-7, with TRBD2 matching 8 bases. CDR1 is MNHEY and CDR2 is SMNVEV in the germline V gene (reference sequence). The CDR3 has 14 amino acids. V lost 3 bases to trimming and J lost 2 bases; unmatched junction nucleotides: 3. The CDR3, as DNA: TGTGCCAGCAGTTTGACAGCGGGGGCCTACGAGCAGTACTTC. Amino acid sequence: CASSLTAGAYEQYF.

The genes are TRBV20-1 and TRBJ2-1, with D perhaps TRBD2 (5 bases). The CDR3 runs to 14 residues. CDR1 DFQATT and CDR2 SNEGSKA come from the germline V gene (reference sequence). Trimming removed 1 base from V and 1 base from J, with 8 bases in between. In DNA form, the CDR3 reads TGCAGTGCTAGAGGGAGGAAGTCCTACAATGAGCAGTTCTTC. Amino acids: CSARGRKSYNEQFF.

The chain joins TRBV4-1 to TRBJ1-1, with D possibly matching TRBD1 (5 bases). The CDR3 has 15 residues. The germline V gene has CDR1 MGHRA and CDR2 YSYEKL. V dropped 6 bases and J dropped 1 base, with 15 bases sitting between them. CDR3 protein: CASRDMRRRNTEAFF. CDR3 sequence (DNA): TGCGCCAGCAGGGACATGAGACGGAGGAACACTGAAGCTTTCTTT.

This clonotype was detected only a few times. J is TRBJ2-1 and V is TRBV5-1; TRBD2 matches 13 bases. The trim removed 4 bases at V and 2 bases at J, leaving 9 bases unmatched. CDR1 and CDR2 (germline): SGHRS, YFSETQ. This CDR3 comprises 18 residues. The CDR3 region is CASSGGTSGMGAYNEQFF. The CDR3 bases are TGCGCCAGCAGCGGGGGGACTAGCGGGATGGGAGCCTACAATGAGCAGTTCTTC. The variable domain in full, completed from reference TRBV5-1 and TRBJ2-1, reads KAGVTQTPRYLIKTRGQQVTLSCSPISGHRSVSWYQQTPGQGLQFLFEYFSETQRNKGNFPGRFSGRQFSNSRSEMNVSTLELGDSALYLCASSGGTSGMGAYNEQFFGPGTRLTVL.

The table lists this clonotype with a few counts. The V gene is TRBV27, the J gene TRBJ2-3, with 7 positions matching TRBD2. V shed 0 bases, J shed 4 bases, and the junction held 7 bases outside the gene matches. CDR3 size: 16 residues. Germline lookup yields CDR1 MNHEY and CDR2 SMNVEV (reference sequence). CDR3 in DNA: TGTGCCAGCAGTTTATCTGGACTAGTTTGGTCAGATACGCAGTATTTT. Amino acids: CASSLSGLVWSDTQYF.

This clonotype occurred a few times. The genes are TRBV11-1 and TRBJ1-2; 8 nucleotides agree with TRBD1. The ends lost 3 bases at V and 0 bases at J; junction bases unmatched: 18. Germline V gives CDR1 SGHAT, CDR2 FQDESV (reference sequence). The CDR3 contains 20 residues. The CDR3 loop is CASSLTGENPFSPANYGYTF. The CDR3 region has the DNA TGTGCCAGCAGCTTGACAGGGGAAAATCCCTTCAGCCCAGCTAACTATGGCTACACCTTC.

The gene calls are TRBV6-1 and TRBJ2-2; D may be TRBD1 or TRBD2 (5 bases each). CDR1 and CDR2 from the germline V gene are MNHNS and SASEGT. The length of the CDR3 is 15 residues. The germline V and J ends were trimmed by 6 bases and 1 base, with 12 bases remaining between them. The CDR3 protein is CASSRGRMNTGELFF. The CDR3 region has the DNA TGTGCCAGCAGCCGGGGACGGATGAACACCGGGGAGCTGTTTTTT.

V usage is TRBV6-5 and J usage is TRBJ2-5; 7 bases fit TRBD2. This CDR3 contains 12 residues. The junction had 7 bases not matched to a gene; V was cut back by 8 bases and J by 7 bases. Germline V gene lookup returns CDR1 MNHEY and CDR2 SVGAGI. This chain's CDR3 is CASGDWTRTQYF. The CDR3 DNA is TGTGCCAGCGGGGACTGGACTAGGACCCAGTACTTC.

There are a few counts of this clonotype. The chain employs TRBV6-5 and TRBJ2-1; TRBD1 or TRBD2 may be the D gene (5 bases each). The V end was cut by 8 bases, the J end by 1 base, with 15 bases between. CDR1 and CDR2 from the germline V gene are MNHEY and SVGAGI. The CDR3 length is 15 residues. CDR3 sequence (DNA): TGTGCCAGCGGATTGGGGGTGGTGTCCTACAATGAGCAGTTCTTC. This translates into CASGLGVVSYNEQFF.

This clonotype has just a few counts. V gene TRBV2 combines with J gene TRBJ2-1; TRBD2 matches at 7 bases. There are 15 residues in the CDR3. V lost 1 base and J lost 3; bases outside the gene matches: 3. CDR1 is SNHLY and CDR2 is FYNNEI in the germline V gene. The CDR3 DNA reads TGTGCCAGCAGTGAAGACGGGGGGAGCTACAATGAGCAGTTCTTC. It encodes CASSEDGGSYNEQFF.

This clonotype was picked up a small number of times. The chain has TRBV5-1 and TRBJ1-1, with D possibly matching TRBD1 (5 bases). CDR3 size: 14 residues. Germline CDR1 SGHRS, CDR2 YFSETQ. V was trimmed by 4 bases and J by 5 bases, leaving 15 bases between them. The CDR3 DNA sequence: TGCGCCAGCAGCCTGTCGGGGGGGAGGACTGAAGCTTTCTTT. Translation gives CASSLSGGRTEAFF.

The V and J genes are TRBV6-1 and TRBJ1-4, with TRBD1 matching over 7 bases. CDR3 length equals 15 residues. Germline V gene lookup returns CDR1 MNHNS and CDR2 SASEGT. V trimming: 9 bases; J trimming: 8 bases; junction bases outside the gene matches: 15. This chain's CDR3 is CASWSGGGGYEKLFF. DNA of the CDR3: TGTGCCAGTTGGTCGGGGGGAGGGGGCTACGAAAAACTGTTTTTT.

This clonotype showed up just a few times. The V gene is TRBV4-1, the J gene TRBJ2-7; D unclear. CDR1 MGHRA and CDR2 YSYEKL come from the germline V gene. V lost 1 base to trimming and J lost 6 bases, with 13 bases between them. The CDR3 loop spans 14 amino acids. The CDR3 coding sequence is TGCGCCAGCAGCCAAGGACCCGAGAGGCTCGAGCAGTACTTC. It encodes CASSQGPERLEQYF.